This T cell receptor (beta chain) was recovered during a study of Ad26.COV2.S vaccination and SARS-CoV-2 variants. Overall study: Trial arm assignment for the donor was COV1001 Ad26.COV2.S.

A remark on this clone: Its antigen remains unidentified.

Libraries were prepared by immunoSEQ multiplex PCR; TCRdb keeps only in-frame clonotypes and omits some of them. The table records some 320,000 clones, roughly 86% of them present only once. Germline CDR1 GTSNPN, CDR2 SVGIG (reference sequence). This CDR3 is built from 14 residues. With 4 bases removed from V and 6 bases from J, the gap between germline ends came to 19 bases. Sample treatment: roughly 19 received Ad26.COV2.S at low or high dose, single or two shots; about five received placebo; per-sample allocation not given. All samples were drawn on day 63, counting from the first vaccine or placebo injection. General observations from the study: It is possible that the TCR breadth and depth analyses underestimated the total T cell responses. Placebo recipients had lower spike-specific TCR breadth than vaccine recipients.

Material: peripheral blood, obtained in a trial of Ad26.COV2.S vaccine versus placebo. The clonotype was recovered from a person between 18 and 65 years old who received the Ad26.COV2.S COVID-19 vaccine or a placebo. The V and J genes are TRBV30 and TRBJ2-7; D might be TRBD2 (7 bases). CDR3 sequence reads: CAWNPKGGPGEQYF. The CDR3 DNA reads as TGTGCCTGGAATCCAAAGGGGGGGCCGGGCGAGCAGTACTTC.